Sequencing of this T cell receptor (beta chain) was carried out in a study of long-term antiretroviral therapy in people with HIV. Study details: Specimens dating back about a decade before the 2015 immediate-ART recommendation are the oldest included.

The germline gives CDR1 SGHTA, CDR2 FQGNSA. The CDR3 runs to 16 residues. J was trimmed by 8 bases and V by 1 base; bases with no gene match: 11. At the survey level, the v3.0 immunoSEQ assay was run. Produced via immunoSEQ multiplex PCR; TCRdb's table is partial and in-frame only. This table holds about 28,000 clones, more than 80% found once. None of the participants with HIV were treated outside the United States. Prior to DNA extraction, the samples held 1-10 million cryopreserved PBMC. This receptor was taken from a man aged 45-65 years with HIV. The chain links TRBV7-2 to TRBJ1-1; 9 bases line up with TRBD1. Sequencing was performed on unsorted PBMCs, taken 3.2 years before starting antiretroviral therapy. CDR3 DNA sequence: TGTGCCAGCAGCTTAGGAGTCATTAGGGACAGGGAGGAAGCTTTCTTT. Protein sequence: CASSLGVIRDREEAFF.